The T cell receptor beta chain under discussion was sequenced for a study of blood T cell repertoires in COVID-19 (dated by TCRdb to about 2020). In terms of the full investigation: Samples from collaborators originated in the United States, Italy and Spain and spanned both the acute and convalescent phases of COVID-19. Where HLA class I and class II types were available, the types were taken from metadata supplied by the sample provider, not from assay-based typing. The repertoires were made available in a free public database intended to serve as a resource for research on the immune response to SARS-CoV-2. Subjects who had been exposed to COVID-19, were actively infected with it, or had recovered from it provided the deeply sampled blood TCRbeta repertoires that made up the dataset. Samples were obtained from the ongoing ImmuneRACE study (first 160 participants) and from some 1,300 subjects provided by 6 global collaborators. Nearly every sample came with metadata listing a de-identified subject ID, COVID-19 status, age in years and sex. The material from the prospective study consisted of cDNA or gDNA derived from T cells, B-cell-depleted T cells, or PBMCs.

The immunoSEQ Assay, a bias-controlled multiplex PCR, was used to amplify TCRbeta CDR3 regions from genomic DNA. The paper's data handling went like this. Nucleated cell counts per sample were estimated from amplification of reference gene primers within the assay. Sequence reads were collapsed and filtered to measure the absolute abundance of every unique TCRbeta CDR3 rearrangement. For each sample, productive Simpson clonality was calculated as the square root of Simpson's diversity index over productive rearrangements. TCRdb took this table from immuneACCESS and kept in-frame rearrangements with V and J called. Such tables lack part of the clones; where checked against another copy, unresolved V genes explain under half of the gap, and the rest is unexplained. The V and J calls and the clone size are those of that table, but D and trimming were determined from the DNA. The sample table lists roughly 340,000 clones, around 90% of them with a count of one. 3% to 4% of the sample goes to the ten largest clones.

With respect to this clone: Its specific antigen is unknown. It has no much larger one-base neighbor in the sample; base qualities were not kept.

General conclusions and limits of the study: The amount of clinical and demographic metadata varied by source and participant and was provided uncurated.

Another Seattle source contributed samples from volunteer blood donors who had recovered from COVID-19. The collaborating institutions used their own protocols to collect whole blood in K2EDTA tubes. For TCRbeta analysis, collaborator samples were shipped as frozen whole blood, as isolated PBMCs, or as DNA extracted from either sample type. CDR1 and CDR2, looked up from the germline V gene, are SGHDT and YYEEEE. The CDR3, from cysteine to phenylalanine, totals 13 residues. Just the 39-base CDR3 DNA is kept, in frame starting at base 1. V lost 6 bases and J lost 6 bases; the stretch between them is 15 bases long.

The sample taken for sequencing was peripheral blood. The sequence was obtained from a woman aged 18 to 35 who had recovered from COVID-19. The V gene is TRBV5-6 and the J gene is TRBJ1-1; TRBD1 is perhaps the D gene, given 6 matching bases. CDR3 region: CASTLGGRPEAFF. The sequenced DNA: TGTGCCAGCACCCTCGGGGGGCGCCCTGAAGCTTTCTTT.